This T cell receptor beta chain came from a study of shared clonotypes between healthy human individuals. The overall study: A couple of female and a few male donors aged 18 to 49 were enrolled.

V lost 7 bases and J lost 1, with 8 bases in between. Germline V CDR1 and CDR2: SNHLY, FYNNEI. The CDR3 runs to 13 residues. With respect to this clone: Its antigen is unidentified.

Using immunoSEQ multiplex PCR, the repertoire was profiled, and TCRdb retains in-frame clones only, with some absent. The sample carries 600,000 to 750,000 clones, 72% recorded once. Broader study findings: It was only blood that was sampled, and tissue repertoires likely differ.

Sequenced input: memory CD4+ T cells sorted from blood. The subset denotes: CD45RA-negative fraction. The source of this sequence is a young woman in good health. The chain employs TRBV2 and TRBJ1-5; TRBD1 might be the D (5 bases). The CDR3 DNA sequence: TGTGCCAGCAAGTGGACAAGCAATCAGCCCCAGCATTTT. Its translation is CASKWTSNQPQHF.